This T cell receptor (beta chain) emerged from a study of blood T cells in healthy people across ages. Whole-study context: Template switching caught about one barcoded beta molecule for each two T cells.

CDR1 SGHTA and CDR2 FQGNSA come from the germline V gene. V shed 5 bases and J 5 bases; nucleotides not matched to a gene: 12. The CDR3 loop spans 16 amino acids. Overall study findings and caveats: Comparison with aged donors showed that long-lived donors had more naive CD4+ cells and higher diversity. Considered underestimates were the diversity estimates obtained from one million T cells.

Comments on this clonotype: The antigen remains undetermined.

Primers used in a second PCR of roughly 6 to 11 cycles were a sample-barcoded 5' primer and a J-beta primer mix. Every single cDNA molecule received a tag from a template-switch adaptor with 12 random nucleotides. TCRdb fed the 5' RACE reads into MiXCR, producing one record per CDR3 protein. The sample shows around 320,000 distinct CDR3 sequences, around 29% of them seen only once. Sample: blood. The chain combines TRBV7-2 with TRBJ1-2; 9 bases agree with TRBD1. The TCR comes from a woman in her sixties or seventies in good health. The CDR3 sequence is CASSPGGTGGAYGYTF. The CDR3 coding sequence is TGTGCCAGCAGCCCGGGCGGAACAGGGGGCGCTTATGGCTACACCTTC.